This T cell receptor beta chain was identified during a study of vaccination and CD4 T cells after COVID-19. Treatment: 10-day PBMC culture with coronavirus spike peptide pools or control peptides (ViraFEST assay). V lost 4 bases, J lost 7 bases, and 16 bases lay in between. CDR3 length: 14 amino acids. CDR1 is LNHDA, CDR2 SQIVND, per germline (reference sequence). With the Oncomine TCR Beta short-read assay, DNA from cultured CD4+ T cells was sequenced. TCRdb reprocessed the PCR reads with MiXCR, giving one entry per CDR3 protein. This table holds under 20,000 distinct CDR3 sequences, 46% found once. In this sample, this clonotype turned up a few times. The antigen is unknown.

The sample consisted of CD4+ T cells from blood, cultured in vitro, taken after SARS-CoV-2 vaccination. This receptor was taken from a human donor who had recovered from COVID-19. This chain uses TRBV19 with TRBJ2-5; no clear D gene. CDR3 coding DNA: TGTGCCAGTAGTACCGAGCTATACAGTGGGACCCAGTACTTC. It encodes CASSTELYSGTQYF.